The 16 T cell receptor beta chains below all came from one sample that was sequenced in a study of human T cells and chemical hapten exposure. MiXCR, applied by TCRdb to the RACE reads, yields one record per CDR3 protein. The data show 60,000 to 80,000 distinct CDR3 sequences, around 7% seen once. Time point reported: pre-sensitization, week 0. Treatment in this sample: therapeutic diphenylcyclopropenone sensitization with weekly scalp DPC. The sequenced sample was whole blood, obtained in connection with sensitization to the hapten diphenylcyclopropenone (DPC). The receptor set was obtained from a woman in her twenties or thirties with alopecia areata. Some clones in this sample may be carry-over from other donors' samples.

This clonotype occurred many times. The J gene is TRBJ1-1, the V gene TRBV5-1, with a tentative D call TRBD1 (5 bases). The CDR3 consists of 15 residues. Trimming pared 3 bases from V and 0 bases from J, leaving 12 bases between. Germline CDR1 reads SGHRS; CDR2 reads YFSETQ. CDR3 region: CASSSGGGMNTEAFF. DNA of the CDR3: TGCGCCAGCAGCTCTGGCGGGGGGATGAACACTGAAGCTTTCTTT.

This chain links TRBV20-1 with TRBJ2-7; 13 positions match TRBD2. Looked up from germline, CDR1 is DFQATT and CDR2 is SNEGSKA (reference sequence). The CDR3 consists of 18 residues. The J segment lost 3 bases and the V segment lost 2 bases, leaving 13 bases of the junction unmatched. CDR3 bases: TGCAGTGCTAGAAAAAACGGACTAGCGGGAGAAGGCGGCTACGAGCAGTACTTC. As protein: CSARKNGLAGEGGYEQYF.

The sample holds many counts of this clonotype. V gene TRBV29-1 combines with J gene TRBJ2-3; possibly TRBD2 for D (6 bases). The CDR3 consists of 13 residues. Germline loops: CDR1 SQVTM, CDR2 ANQGSEA. Trimming pared 3 bases from V and 2 bases from J, leaving 9 bases between. CDR3 region: CSVDRGFTDTQYF. CDR3 nucleotide sequence: TGCAGCGTTGACCGGGGGTTCACAGATACGCAGTATTTT.

Only a few counts were recorded for this clonotype. This chain uses TRBV10-3 with TRBJ1-1, with 7 nucleotides matching TRBD1. CDR1 is ENHRY, CDR2 SYGVKD, per germline. CDR3 length equals 14 residues. Trimming removed 6 bases from V and 1 base from J; junction bases left unmatched: 5. The chain's CDR3 is CAIRETGENTEAFF. CDR3 nucleotide sequence: TGTGCCATCAGGGAAACAGGGGAGAACACTGAAGCTTTCTTT.

In this sample, this clonotype turned up many times. The chain uses TRBV5-1 and TRBJ1-3; D unclear. Germline CDR1 reads SGHRS; CDR2 reads YFSETQ. The V end lost 4 bases, the J end lost 0 bases, and 8 bases lay between the germline ends. There are 14 residues in the CDR3. The CDR3 loop reads CASSERTSGNTIYF. The CDR3, as DNA: TGCGCCAGCAGCGAACGGACCTCTGGAAACACCATATATTTT.

A remark on this clonotype: Just one base apart from a much larger clone, this may be a read error. The chain links TRBV2 to TRBJ2-6; the D is unclear. The CDR3 runs 15 residues. Germline CDR1 SNHLY, CDR2 FYNNEI. Deletions cut 9 bases from V and 5 bases from J, with 17 bases between. CDR3 amino acids: CARSYTTVRANVLTF. CDR3 sequence (DNA): TGTGCCAGAAGTTATACTACTGTAAGGGCCAACGTCCTGACTTTC.

On this clonotype itself: This could be a read error, since a much larger clone is one nucleotide away. The chain employs TRBV5-1 and TRBJ1-2, with a possible D match to TRBD1 (6 bases). This CDR3 is built from 17 residues. Germline CDR1 reads SGHRS; CDR2 reads YFSETQ. CDR3 DNA sequence: TGCGCCAGCGGCCCCCCGGGACAACTATTCGGGGGCTATGGCTACGCCTTC. This sequence encodes CASGPPGQLFGGYGYAF.

This clonotype was seen repeatedly, ten times or more. The J gene is TRBJ2-2, the V gene TRBV12-3 or TRBV12-4; 7 positions match TRBD2. This CDR3 is built from 15 residues. V was pared by 5 bases and J by 1 base, with 4 bases of the junction left unmatched. The CDR3 DNA sequence: TGTGCCAGCAGTGCCGTAGCGGGGAACACCGGGGAGCTGTTTTTT. As protein: CASSAVAGNTGELFF.

The rearrangement links TRBV5-1 to TRBJ2-1, with 11 bases fitting TRBD2. This CDR3 contains 15 residues. V lost 4 bases to trimming and J lost 3 bases; unmatched junction nucleotides: 3. From germline, CDR1 is SGHRS and CDR2 YFSETQ. The CDR3 protein is CASSRSGGDYNEQFF. The CDR3 DNA reads TGCGCCAGCAGCCGTAGCGGGGGGGACTACAATGAGCAGTTCTTC.

This clonotype came up once. It may be a read error: a sequence one base away is much more abundant. The chain links TRBV13 to TRBJ2-1, with a tentative D call TRBD1 (6 bases). Germline V CDR1 and CDR2: PRHDT, FYEKMQ (reference sequence). The CDR3 runs 15 residues. CDR3 region: CAGSLGTDSPNEQFF. As DNA, the CDR3 is TGTGCCGGCAGCTTAGGCACGGACAGCCCGAATGAGCAGTTCTTC.

DNA of the CDR3: TGCGCCAGCAGGCCGATCGAGTGGGGGAACACTGAAGCTTTCTTT. Protein: CASRPIEWGNTEAFF. This sequence joins TRBV5-1 and TRBJ1-1; D gene uncertain. The V and J ends lost 5 bases and 1 base respectively, with 15 bases between them. Germline loops: CDR1 SGHRS, CDR2 YFSETQ. This CDR3 comprises 15 residues.

This clonotype was observed at least ten times. The J gene is TRBJ1-1, the V gene TRBV18; TRBD1 is a possible D gene (6 bases). The V end lost 6 bases, the J end lost 3 bases, and 14 bases lay between the germline ends. The CDR3 extends over 14 amino acids. Per germline, CDR1 KGHSH and CDR2 LQKENI. DNA for the CDR3: TGTGCCAGCTCCCCTGGACAGAAGGACACTGAAGCTTTCTTT. Translating gives CASSPGQKDTEAFF.

The gene calls are TRBV7-2 and TRBJ2-3; D gene uncertain. V was clipped by 3 bases and J by 2 bases, with 12 bases between them. The germline V gene encodes CDR1 SGHTA and CDR2 FQGNSA. CDR3 length: 15 amino acids. The CDR3 loop is CASSFIAYDTDTQYF. The CDR3 region has the DNA TGTGCCAGCAGCTTCATAGCCTATGACACAGATACGCAGTATTTT.

This clonotype was seen at least ten times. The rearrangement uses TRBV19 and TRBJ2-3; a possible D gene is TRBD2 (6 bases). Trimming removed 3 bases at V and 1 base at J, with 11 bases between. The CDR3 loop spans 15 amino acids. CDR1 and CDR2 (germline): LNHDA, SQIVND (reference sequence). Written as DNA, the CDR3 is TGTGCCAGTAGTATTTTCCCTAGCGGCACAGATACGCAGTATTTT. It yields the protein CASSIFPSGTDTQYF.

Ten or more counts support this clonotype. The chain links TRBV7-2 to TRBJ2-7, with TRBD2 matching 14 bases. The CDR3 contains 15 residues. The ends lost 5 bases at V and 5 bases at J; junction bases unmatched: 5. Per germline, CDR1 SGHTA and CDR2 FQGNSA. CDR3 region: CASSETSGGVHEQYF. The CDR3 coding sequence is TGTGCCAGCAGCGAGACTAGCGGGGGGGTCCACGAGCAGTACTTC.

This clonotype was counted many times. V gene TRBV5-1 combines with J gene TRBJ1-4; no firm D call. The CDR3 runs 15 residues. The V gene lost 4 bases and the J gene lost 0 bases, with 10 bases spanning the gap. Germline-derived CDR1 and CDR2 are SGHRS and YFSETQ. CDR3 DNA sequence: TGCGCCAGCAGCCCTAACAGAGCAACTAATGAAAAACTGTTTTTT. This encodes CASSPNRATNEKLFF.